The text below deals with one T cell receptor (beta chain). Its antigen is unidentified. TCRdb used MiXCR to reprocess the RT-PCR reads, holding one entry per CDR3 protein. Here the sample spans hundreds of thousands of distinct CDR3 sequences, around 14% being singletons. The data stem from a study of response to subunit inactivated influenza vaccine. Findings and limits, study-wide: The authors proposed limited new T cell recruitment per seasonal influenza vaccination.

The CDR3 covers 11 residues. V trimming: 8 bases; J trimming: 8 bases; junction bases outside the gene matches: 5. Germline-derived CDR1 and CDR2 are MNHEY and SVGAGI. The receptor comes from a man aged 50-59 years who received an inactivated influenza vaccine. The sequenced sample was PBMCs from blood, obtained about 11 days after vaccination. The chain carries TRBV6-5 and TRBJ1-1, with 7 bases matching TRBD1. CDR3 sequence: CASQKQGEAFF. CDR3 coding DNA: TGTGCCAGCCAGAAACAGGGGGAAGCTTTCTTT.